These T cell receptor beta chains were read from a single sample in a study of cytomegalovirus exposure and HLA in healthy donors. The method was immunoSEQ multiplex PCR; TCRdb's version includes in-frame clones alone and lacks a portion of them. The table records roughly 180,000 clones, around 80% of them present only once. Sequencing was performed on PBMCs. These receptors originate from a girl aged 5-17 years in good health and CMV-seropositive. CDR3s include the opening cysteine and the closing phenylalanine or tryptophan. D genes are given only for firm matches. Expanded clones get a size class; other rows say once, few or many, or leave the size out.

V: TRBV25-1
size: few
J: TRBJ1-3
D: .
CDR3: CASSELRQGFSGNTIYF
DNA: TGTGCCAGCAGTGAATTGAGGCAGGGGTTCTCTGGAAACACCATATATTTT

V: TRBV18
size: .
J: TRBJ2-7
D: .
CDR3: CASSPDSLEGEQYF
DNA: TGTGCCAGCTCACCAGACAGCCTGGAGGGGGAGCAGTACTTC

V: TRBV7-2
size: .
J: TRBJ1-5
D: .
CDR3: CASSWGLGYSNQPQHF
DNA: TGTGCCAGCAGCTGGGGCCTCGGCTATAGCAATCAGCCCCAGCATTTT

V: TRBV4-3
size: .
J: TRBJ2-3
D: TRBD2
CDR3: CASSPTWAGSGRDTQYF
DNA: TGCGCCAGCAGCCCAACTTGGGCAGGTAGCGGGAGAGATACGCAGTATTTT

V: TRBV5-6
size: .
J: TRBJ2-7
D: .
CDR3: CASSPERGGKQYF
DNA: TGTGCCAGCAGCCCGGAGCGTGGTGGTAAGCAGTACTTC

V: TRBV12-5
size: .
J: TRBJ1-3
D: .
CDR3: CASGTDFGGNTIYF
DNA: TGTGCTAGTGGTACCGACTTTGGCGGAAACACCATATATTTT

V: TRBV5-1
size: few
J: TRBJ2-7
D: TRBD2
CDR3: CASSLALAAAYEQYF
DNA: TGCGCCAGCAGCTTAGCACTAGCGGCTGCCTACGAGCAGTACTTC

V: TRBV27
size: .
J: TRBJ2-5
D: TRBD2
CDR3: CASSPGTSGRSSTQYF
DNA: TGTGCCAGCAGTCCCGGGACTAGCGGGAGAAGTTCAACCCAGTACTTC

V: TRBV30
size: .
J: TRBJ2-1
D: TRBD1
CDR3: CALNNRGNEQFF
DNA: TGTGCCTTAAATAACAGGGGCAATGAGCAGTTCTTC

V: TRBV10-1
size: .
J: TRBJ2-5
D: .
CDR3: CASSESGLRETQYF
DNA: TGCGCCAGCAGTGAATCGGGGTTAAGAGAGACCCAGTACTTC

V: TRBV5-8
size: .
J: TRBJ2-1
D: .
CDR3: CASSQPRAESEQFF
DNA: TGTGCCAGCAGTCAACCCAGGGCCGAAAGTGAGCAGTTCTTC

V: TRBV5-1
size: .
J: TRBJ2-7
D: .
CDR3: CASSLGGSSYEQYF
DNA: TGCGCCAGCAGCTTGGGCGGGTCCTCCTACGAGCAGTACTTC

V: TRBV7-2
size: .
J: TRBJ2-1
D: TRBD2
CDR3: CASSLELAGGPIYNEQFF
DNA: TGTGCCAGCAGCTTAGAGTTGGCGGGAGGACCTATCTACAATGAGCAGTTCTTC

V: TRBV5-6
size: .
J: TRBJ1-2
D: .
CDR3: CASSLVFGGRGYGYTF
DNA: TGTGCCAGCAGCTTGGTATTCGGGGGACGAGGGTATGGCTACACCTTC

V: TRBV27
size: .
J: TRBJ2-7
D: .
CDR3: CASSPVPLIEQYF
DNA: TGTGCCAGCAGTCCCGTCCCCTTAATCGAGCAGTACTTC

V: TRBV4-3
size: .
J: TRBJ2-1
D: .
CDR3: CASSQLQDSRSSYNEQFF
DNA: TGCGCCAGCAGCCAGTTACAAGACAGCCGGAGCTCCTACAATGAGCAGTTCTTC

V: TRBV6-6
size: .
J: TRBJ2-7
D: .
CDR3: CASIAQGGYEQYF
DNA: TGTGCCAGCATAGCCCAGGGGGGATACGAGCAGTACTTC

V: TRBV10-2
size: .
J: TRBJ1-2
D: TRBD1
CDR3: CASSERQGDGYTF
DNA: TGCGCCAGCAGTGAGCGACAGGGGGATGGCTACACCTTC

V: TRBV30
size: once
J: TRBJ1-2
D: .
CDR3: CAWSALEGYTF
DNA: TGTGCCTGGAGTGCCCTGGAGGGCTACACCTTC

V: TRBV4-3
size: .
J: TRBJ2-5
D: TRBD2
CDR3: CASSQDIGEGETQYF
DNA: TGCGCCAGCAGCCAAGACATCGGGGAGGGTGAGACCCAGTACTTC

V: TRBV5-1
size: .
J: TRBJ1-1
D: .
CDR3: CASMQGSEAFF
DNA: TGCGCCAGCATGCAGGGGTCTGAAGCTTTCTTT

V: TRBV4-1
size: .
J: TRBJ2-3
D: TRBD2
CDR3: CASSHDLEPGLAPNTDTQYF
DNA: TGCGCCAGCAGCCACGACCTCGAACCGGGACTAGCGCCCAACACAGATACGCAGTATTTT

V: TRBV6-4
size: .
J: TRBJ2-1
D: TRBD2
CDR3: CASSDGTSNEQFF
DNA: TGTGCTAGCAGTGACGGGACTAGCAATGAGCAGTTCTTC

V: TRBV9
size: .
J: TRBJ1-5
D: .
CDR3: CASSVGRENQPQHF
DNA: TGTGCCAGCAGCGTAGGGAGGGAGAATCAGCCCCAGCATTTT

V: TRBV5-6
size: .
J: TRBJ1-2
D: .
CDR3: CASRQGRKNYGYTF
DNA: TGTGCCAGCAGGCAGGGAAGGAAGAACTATGGCTACACCTTC

V: TRBV6-1
size: few
J: TRBJ1-5
D: .
CDR3: CASAVFGASNQPQHF
DNA: TGTGCCAGCGCCGTATTTGGGGCAAGCAATCAGCCCCAGCATTTT

V: TRBV7-2
size: .
J: TRBJ1-1
D: .
CDR3: CASSRTVKNTEAFF
DNA: TGTGCCAGCAGCCGGACAGTAAAGAACACTGAAGCTTTCTTT

V: TRBV5-1
size: .
J: TRBJ2-5
D: .
CDR3: CASSLSGWEQETQYF
DNA: TGCGCCAGCAGCTTGAGCGGGTGGGAGCAAGAGACCCAGTACTTC

V: TRBV7-6
size: .
J: TRBJ2-7
D: .
CDR3: CASSPGGGPGAYEQYF
DNA: TGTGCCAGCAGCCCGGGCGGCGGCCCAGGGGCCTACGAGCAGTACTTC

V: TRBV7-6
size: .
J: TRBJ2-5
D: .
CDR3: CASSLESQTQYF
DNA: TGTGCCAGCAGCTTAGAAAGCCAGACCCAGTACTTC

V: TRBV7-2
size: .
J: TRBJ2-7
D: TRBD2
CDR3: CASSTDWEGYEQYF
DNA: TGTGCCAGCAGCACGGACTGGGAGGGATACGAGCAGTACTTC

V: TRBV6-5
size: .
J: TRBJ2-3
D: .
CDR3: CASSSSSSTDTQYF
DNA: TGTGCCAGCAGTTCCAGTTCTAGCACAGATACGCAGTATTTT

V: TRBV18
size: .
J: TRBJ2-7
D: .
CDR3: CASSPGLAVRPHEQYF
DNA: TGTGCCAGCTCACCAGGGCTAGCCGTGCGACCCCACGAGCAGTACTTC

V: TRBV5-4
size: .
J: TRBJ2-2
D: TRBD1
CDR3: CASRPRQGTNTGELFF
DNA: TGTGCCAGCAGACCAAGACAGGGGACGAACACCGGGGAGCTGTTTTTT

V: TRBV11-3
size: .
J: TRBJ1-1
D: .
CDR3: CASSLDRDTEAFF
DNA: TGTGCCAGCAGCTTAGACCGGGACACCGAAGCTTTCTTT

V: TRBV27
size: .
J: TRBJ1-1
D: .
CDR3: CASSPQGHTEAFF
DNA: TGTGCCAGCAGTCCCCAGGGTCACACTGAAGCTTTCTTT

V: TRBV7-2
size: once
J: TRBJ2-1
D: TRBD2
CDR3: CASSLELAGYNEQFF
DNA: TGTGCCAGCAGCTTAGAACTAGCGGGGTACAATGAGCAGTTCTTC

V: TRBV19
size: .
J: TRBJ2-2
D: .
CDR3: CASSILAGELFF
DNA: TGTGCCAGTAGTATACTTGCCGGGGAGCTGTTTTTT

V: TRBV25-1
size: .
J: TRBJ2-1
D: TRBD2
CDR3: CASSAKLAGGPSYNEQFF
DNA: TGTGCCAGCAGTGCCAAACTAGCGGGAGGGCCCTCGTACAATGAGCAGTTCTTC

V: TRBV19
size: .
J: TRBJ1-4
D: .
CDR3: CASSILQEKEKLFF
DNA: TGTGCCAGTAGTATCCTACAGGAGAAGGAAAAACTGTTTTTT

V: TRBV27
size: .
J: TRBJ2-7
D: TRBD2
CDR3: CASSWEAGDLEQYF
DNA: TGTGCCAGCAGTTGGGAAGCGGGAGATCTCGAGCAGTACTTC

V: TRBV28
size: .
J: TRBJ1-2
D: .
CDR3: CASSLRQGNGYTF
DNA: TGTGCCAGCAGTTTACGGCAGGGGAATGGCTACACCTTC

V: TRBV9
size: .
J: TRBJ2-5
D: .
CDR3: CASSVALQETQYF
DNA: TGTGCCAGCAGCGTAGCGTTACAAGAGACCCAGTACTTC

V: TRBV7-9
size: few
J: TRBJ1-5
D: .
CDR3: CASSYPAGAQHF
DNA: TGTGCCAGCAGTTACCCGGCAGGGGCCCAGCATTTT

V: TRBV18
size: .
J: TRBJ2-3
D: TRBD1
CDR3: CASSSDRSTDTQYF
DNA: TGTGCCAGCTCTTCGGACAGGAGCACAGATACGCAGTATTTT

V: TRBV9
size: .
J: TRBJ2-1
D: .
CDR3: CASSVAGAGNYNEQFF
DNA: TGTGCCAGCAGCGTAGCGGGAGCGGGTAATTACAATGAGCAGTTCTTC

V: TRBV7-9
size: .
J: TRBJ1-2
D: .
CDR3: CASSLVSANYGYTF
DNA: TGTGCCAGCAGCTTAGTGTCAGCTAACTATGGCTACACCTTC

V: TRBV27
size: .
J: TRBJ2-7
D: TRBD1
CDR3: CASRRDRGFSEQYF
DNA: TGTGCCAGCAGGCGGGACAGGGGCTTTAGCGAGCAGTACTTC

V: TRBV5-6
size: few
J: TRBJ1-1
D: .
CDR3: CASSFFGRGAFF
DNA: TGTGCCAGCAGCTTCTTTGGCAGGGGAGCTTTCTTT

V: TRBV5-8
size: .
J: TRBJ2-3
D: .
CDR3: CASSLAQKLTDTQYF
DNA: TGTGCCAGCAGCTTAGCCCAAAAGCTCACAGATACGCAGTATTTT

V: TRBV18
size: .
J: TRBJ1-1
D: .
CDR3: CASSPGQTGNTEAFF
DNA: TGTGCCAGCTCACCTGGACAAACCGGGAACACTGAAGCTTTCTTT

V: TRBV6-5
size: .
J: TRBJ2-7
D: TRBD2
CDR3: CASSFSGTFPYEQYF
DNA: TGTGCCAGCAGTTTCAGCGGGACCTTTCCCTACGAGCAGTACTTC

V: TRBV6-6
size: few
J: TRBJ1-5
D: TRBD1
CDR3: CASSSTTGANQPQHF
DNA: TGTGCCAGCAGTAGCACGACAGGGGCCAACCAGCCCCAGCATTTT

V: TRBV6-1
size: .
J: TRBJ1-1
D: TRBD1
CDR3: CASRPTGDGTEAFF
DNA: TGTGCCAGCAGACCTACAGGGGATGGCACTGAAGCTTTCTTT

V: TRBV30
size: .
J: TRBJ1-5
D: .
CDR3: CAWSAGRVYSNQPQHF
DNA: TGTGCCTGGAGTGCGGGCAGGGTCTATAGCAATCAGCCCCAGCATTTT

V: TRBV14
size: .
J: TRBJ1-1
D: TRBD1
CDR3: CASSLYPGQYNTEAFF
DNA: TGTGCCAGCAGCCTGTATCCGGGACAGTATAACACTGAAGCTTTCTTT

V: TRBV28
size: .
J: TRBJ1-5
D: .
CDR3: CASSSRNNQPQHF
DNA: TGTGCCAGCAGTTCGAGGAACAATCAGCCCCAGCATTTT